This T cell receptor beta chain was identified in a study of T cells in Graves' hyperthyroidism and ophthalmopathy. Study-wide results and limits: Also found in blood were most expanded thyroid clonotypes above 0.001.

This clonotype was found many times. Its antigen is currently unknown. Using RNA transcripts as the source, TCR beta CDR3 regions were amplified. In the first-round RT-PCR of the TCR CDR3, the HTBI primer set was used. TCRdb used MiXCR to reprocess the multiplex PCR reads, holding one entry per CDR3 protein. The top ten clones hold roughly a tenth of a sample with some 740,000 distinct CDR3 sequences, roughly 15% of them seen once. The germline gives CDR1 WNHNN, CDR2 SYGVQD (reference sequence). The CDR3 extends over 14 amino acids. The V and J ends lost 3 bases and 5 bases respectively, with 14 bases between them.

The sequenced sample consisted of blood. The V and J genes are TRBV10-1 and TRBJ2-7; D is ambiguous. The clonotype was recovered from a young woman with Graves' hyperthyroidism. The CDR3: CASSEARVADEQYF. CDR3 DNA sequence: TGCGCCAGCAGTGAAGCAAGAGTAGCCGACGAGCAGTACTTC.